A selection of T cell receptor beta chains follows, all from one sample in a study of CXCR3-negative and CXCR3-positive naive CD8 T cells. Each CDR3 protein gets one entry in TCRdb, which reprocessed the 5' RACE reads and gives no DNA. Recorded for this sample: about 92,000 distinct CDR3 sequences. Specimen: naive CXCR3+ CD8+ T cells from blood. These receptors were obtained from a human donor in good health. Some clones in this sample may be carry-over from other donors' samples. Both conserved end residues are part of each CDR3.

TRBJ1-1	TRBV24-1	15	CATSDTNQGNTEAFF
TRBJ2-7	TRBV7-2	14	CASSPPVSGSEQYF
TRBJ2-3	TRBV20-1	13	CSATTGRRDTQYF
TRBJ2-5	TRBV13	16	CASSAPQAGGRETQYF
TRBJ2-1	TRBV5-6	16	CASSLGGGNIYNEQFF
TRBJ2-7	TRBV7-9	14	CASSPGQSPYEQYF
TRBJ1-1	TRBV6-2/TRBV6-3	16	CASSYSRGWRGTEAFF
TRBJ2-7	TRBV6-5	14	CASSYSQAGYEQYF
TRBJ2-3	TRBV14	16	CASSQDLLAGADTQYF
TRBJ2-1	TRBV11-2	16	CASSSLTSGQDNEQFF
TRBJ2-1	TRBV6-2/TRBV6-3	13	CASSPPDSNEQFF
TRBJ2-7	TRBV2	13	CASCLAGGPEQYF
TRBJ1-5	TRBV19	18	CASSGRTGDFNSNQPQHF
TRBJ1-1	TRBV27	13	CASSSLGATEAFF
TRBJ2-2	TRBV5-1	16	CASSPGTAPSTGELFF
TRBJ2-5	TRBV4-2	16	CASSLAGGTAQETQYF
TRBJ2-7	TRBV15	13	CATSSGVSYEQYF